Sequencing of this TCR beta chain was carried out in a study of T-cell reconstitution after alpha-beta-depleted transplantation in children. TCRbeta library preparation incorporated unique molecular identifiers. TCRdb used MiXCR to reprocess the PCR reads, holding one entry per CDR3 protein. Of 500,000 or so distinct CDR3 sequences in the sample, around a third are singletons; the top ten hold roughly 2.5%. This CDR3 comprises 13 residues. The ends were cut back, 4 bases at V and 8 bases at J, with 12 bases in the middle. The germline gives CDR1 KGHSH, CDR2 LQKENI. This TCR derives from a human donor who donated a stem cell graft to a child with aplastic anemia. Sample: PBMCs from the stem cell graft donor, taken from the stem cell graft. V and J are TRBV18 and TRBJ1-3, with TRBD1 as a possible D gene (5 bases). This CDR3 is CASSLQGMDTIYF. CDR3 DNA: TGTGCCAGCTCACTTCAGGGTATGGACACCATATATTTT. The whole variable domain, remainder taken from reference TRBV18 and TRBJ1-3, is NAGVMQNPRHLVRRRGQEARLRCSPMKGHSHVYWYRQLPEEGLKFMVYLQKENIIDESGMPKERFSAEFPKEGPSILRIQQVVRGDSAAYFCASSLQGMDTIYFGEGSWLTVV.